The 19 T cell receptor beta chains reported below all come from one sample, sequenced in a study of memory CD4+ T cells and cytomegalovirus serostatus. The sort gate was single viable CD3+CD4+CD8-CD45RO+ cells for memory CD4+ T cells. Only in-frame clones appear in the TCRdb table, and some are missing; sequencing was by immunoSEQ multiplex PCR. The sample gives tens of thousands of clones, 82% of which show up once; 0.5% is in the top ten. Sequencing input: memory CD4+ T cells from blood. Receptors were obtained from an adult in good health and CMV-seronegative. Some clones in this sample may be carry-over from other donors' samples.

V gene TRBV11-2 combines with J gene TRBJ1-2; perhaps TRBD1 as D (5 bases). The germline V and J ends were trimmed by 3 bases and 4 bases, with 6 bases remaining between them. The CDR3 totals 12 residues. Germline lookup yields CDR1 SGHAT and CDR2 FQNNGV. The CDR3 loop reads CASSFGGYGYTF. Written as DNA, the CDR3 is TGTGCCAGCAGCTTCGGGGGCTATGGCTACACCTTC.

The chain has TRBV28 and TRBJ1-2; no clear D gene. Deletions cut 2 bases from V and 4 bases from J, with 11 bases between. This CDR3 is built from 14 residues. Germline loops: CDR1 MDHEN, CDR2 SYDVKM. The CDR3, as DNA: TGTGCCAGCAGTTTAAGGACGGGGATCTATGGCTACACCTTC. Translation gives CASSLRTGIYGYTF.

The rearrangement joins TRBV18 to TRBJ2-1, with D uncertain. The CDR3 covers 11 residues. The V gene lost 2 bases and the J gene lost 12 bases, with 8 bases spanning the gap. Per the germline V gene, CDR1 is KGHSH and CDR2 is LQKENI. This chain's CDR3 is CASSPGLWQFF. CDR3 sequence (DNA): TGTGCCAGCTCACCAGGTTTATGGCAGTTCTTC.

The CDR3 spells CASSLDVGGSYEQYF. The CDR3 DNA reads TGTGCCAGCAGCTTGGATGTGGGAGGGTCCTACGAGCAGTACTTC. The chain links TRBV5-4 to TRBJ2-7, with 7 bases lining up with TRBD2. Losses at the gene ends were 0 bases for V and 1 base for J; bases not matched to a gene: 4. The CDR3 spans 15 residues. Germline-derived CDR1 and CDR2 are SGHNT and YYREEE (reference sequence). The full variable domain, completed using reference TRBV5-4 and TRBJ2-7, is ETGVTQSPTHLIKTRGQQVTLRCSSQSGHNTVSWYQQALGQGPQFIFQYYREEENGRGNFPPRFSGLQFPNYSSELNVNALELDDSALYLCASSLDVGGSYEQYFGPGTRLTVT.

The CDR3 loop is CASSLGGSGNTIYF. Written as DNA, the CDR3 is TGCGCCAGCAGCTTGGGGGGATCTGGAAACACCATATATTTT. The rearrangement links TRBV5-1 to TRBJ1-3; D is unresolved. CDR1 SGHRS and CDR2 YFSETQ come from the germline V gene. Trimming shortened V by 0 bases and J by 1 base, and 5 bases separated the two germline ends. The CDR3 is 14 residues long.

The chain joins TRBV5-1 to TRBJ2-3; 7 bases match TRBD1. Germline V gene data show CDR1 as SGHRS and CDR2 as YFSETQ. V was clipped by 4 bases and J by 1 base; unmatched bases: 9. This CDR3 contains 16 residues. The CDR3 spells CASSGGRQGGTDTQYF. DNA for the CDR3: TGCGCCAGCAGCGGCGGGCGGCAGGGGGGCACAGATACGCAGTATTTT.

A few counts support this clone. The CDR3 DNA reads as TGTGCCAGCACCAAAGCCCAGGGCGCTGCCTATGGCTACACCTTC. It encodes CASTKAQGAAYGYTF. This sequence joins TRBV28 and TRBJ1-2; a possible D gene is TRBD1 (5 bases). In germline, CDR1 is MDHEN, CDR2 SYDVKM. V was trimmed by 7 bases and J by 4 bases, leaving 19 bases between them. The CDR3 runs 15 residues.

The chain couples TRBV5-1 to TRBJ2-1; TRBD2 agrees at 9 bases. This CDR3 is built from 19 residues. Germline values: CDR1 SGHRS, CDR2 YFSETQ. The junction had 15 bases not matched to a gene; V was cut back by 0 bases and J by 5 bases. The CDR3 nucleotides read TGCGCCAGCAGCTTGGAGGGCCCCAGGTGGGTAGCGGGAGACAATGAGCAGTTCTTC. Protein: CASSLEGPRWVAGDNEQFF.

The chain joins TRBV7-2 to TRBJ2-1; no reliable D call. Between the trimmed V and J ends, which lost 6 bases and 1 base, there was a span of 13 bases. CDR1 is SGHTA, CDR2 FQGNSA, per germline. The length of the CDR3 is 15 residues. The CDR3 nucleotides read TGTGCCAGCAGTCGACGTAAAGTGTCCTACAATGAGCAGTTCTTC. This translates into CASSRRKVSYNEQFF. Full variable domain (outside the CDR3, taken from reference TRBV7-2 and TRBJ2-1): GAGVSQSPSNKVTEKGKDVELRCDPISGHTALYWYRQSLGQGLEFLIYFQGNSAPDKSGLPSDRFSAERTGGSVSTLTIQRTQQEDSAVYLCASSRRKVSYNEQFFGPGTRLTVL.

The V and J genes are TRBV10-3 and TRBJ2-7; D possibly corresponds to TRBD1 (6 bases). The CDR3 spans 14 residues. Trimming removed 3 bases from V and 1 base from J, with 10 bases in between. The germline V gene has CDR1 ENHRY and CDR2 SYGVKD. The CDR3 loop is CAISELQGSYEQYF. The CDR3 DNA reads TGTGCCATCAGTGAACTCCAGGGGTCCTACGAGCAGTACTTC.

CDR3 region: CASSESYRGDEQFF. DNA of the CDR3: TGTGCCAGCAGTGAATCCTACAGGGGGGATGAGCAGTTCTTC. The rearrangement joins TRBV25-1 to TRBJ2-1; 8 nucleotides agree with TRBD1. The CDR3 totals 14 residues. Germline V gene sequence: CDR1 MGHDK, CDR2 SYGVNS. Trimming removed 1 base from V and 8 bases from J; junction bases left unmatched: 4.

The rearrangement uses TRBV18 and TRBJ2-1; weak D call: TRBD2 (7 bases). Germline V gene data show CDR1 as KGHSH and CDR2 as LQKENI. This CDR3 is built from 16 residues. V gave up 4 bases and J gave up 2 bases, with 15 bases separating them. The CDR3 bases are TGTGCCAGCTCACTATCCAGGGGAGGGGCCTACAATGAGCAGTTCTTC. This sequence encodes CASSLSRGGAYNEQFF.

This clone was counted a single time. This chain joins TRBV28 and TRBJ1-3; tentatively, D is TRBD1 (5 bases). Trimming took off 5 bases at V and 0 bases at J, with 20 bases between the two ends. Looked up from germline, CDR1 is MDHEN and CDR2 is SYDVKM. The CDR3 is 18 residues long. CDR3 coding DNA: TGTGCCAGCAGTACTAGGGGACCGACGGTTCTCTCTGGAAACACCATATATTTT. This codes for CASSTRGPTVLSGNTIYF.

This rearrangement joins TRBV10-3 to TRBJ2-5, with TRBD2 as a possible D gene (5 bases). Germline V lookup: CDR1 ENHRY, CDR2 SYGVKD. This CDR3 comprises 14 residues. Trimming shortened V by 7 bases and J by 1 base, and 13 bases separated the two germline ends. The CDR3 region is CAIMRADAQETQYF. CDR3 bases: TGTGCCATCATGAGGGCGGACGCCCAAGAGACCCAGTACTTC.

The chain uses TRBV5-4 and TRBJ2-7; tentative D call: TRBD2 (5 bases). The germline V gene encodes CDR1 SGHNT and CDR2 YYREEE (reference sequence). The CDR3 is 11 residues long. V gave up 10 bases and J gave up 1 base, with 9 bases separating them. DNA of the CDR3: TGTGCCCGAGGGAGTTCCTACGAGCAGTACTTC. Encoded protein: CARGSSYEQYF.

The chain couples TRBV7-9 to TRBJ2-1, with D perhaps being TRBD1 or TRBD2 (5 bases each). This CDR3 spans 13 amino acids. Between the trimmed V and J ends, which lost 3 bases and 10 bases, there was a span of 13 bases. Germline V lookup: CDR1 SEHNR, CDR2 FQNEAQ (reference sequence). CDR3 nucleotide sequence: TGTGCCAGCAGCTTGAGGGGAACCAGGGAGCAGTTCTTC. It codes for CASSLRGTREQFF. The variable domain in full, completed from reference TRBV7-9 and TRBJ2-1, reads DTGVSQNPRHKITKRGQNVTFRCDPISEHNRLYWYRQTLGQGPEFLTYFQNEAQLEKSRLLSDRFSAERPKGSFSTLEIQRTEQGDSAMYLCASSLRGTREQFFGPGTRLTVL.

This clone showed up just once. The chain is built from TRBV5-1 and TRBJ2-2; D is unclear. V shed 4 bases and J shed 7 bases, with 11 bases lying between them. This CDR3 region has 13 residues. The germline CDR1 and CDR2 sequences are SGHRS and YFSETQ. In DNA form, the CDR3 reads TGCGCCAGCAGCAATGGGAATGGCGGGGAGCTGTTTTTT. Translation gives CASSNGNGGELFF.

Notes on this clone: At the DNA level, this CDR3 is encoded by other sequences in the same sample as well. V is TRBV2 and J is TRBJ2-5; 8 bases agree with TRBD2. The V gene's germline CDR1 is SNHLY and CDR2 FYNNEI. Germline trimming cut 8 bases from V and 5 bases from J; bases unmatched to any gene: 4. CDR3 length: 12 residues. The CDR3 region has the DNA TGTGCCAGCCGGCTAGCGGGTGAGACCCAGTACTTC. The encoded protein is CASRLAGETQYF.

The chain links TRBV18 to TRBJ1-2; D is perhaps TRBD1 (5 bases). V gave up 2 bases and J gave up 4 bases, with 14 bases separating them. Germline V gene lookup returns CDR1 KGHSH and CDR2 LQKENI. This CDR3 has 15 amino acids. CDR3 region: CASSPVTGKSYGYTF. In DNA form, the CDR3 reads TGTGCCAGCTCACCAGTAACAGGAAAATCCTATGGCTACACCTTC.